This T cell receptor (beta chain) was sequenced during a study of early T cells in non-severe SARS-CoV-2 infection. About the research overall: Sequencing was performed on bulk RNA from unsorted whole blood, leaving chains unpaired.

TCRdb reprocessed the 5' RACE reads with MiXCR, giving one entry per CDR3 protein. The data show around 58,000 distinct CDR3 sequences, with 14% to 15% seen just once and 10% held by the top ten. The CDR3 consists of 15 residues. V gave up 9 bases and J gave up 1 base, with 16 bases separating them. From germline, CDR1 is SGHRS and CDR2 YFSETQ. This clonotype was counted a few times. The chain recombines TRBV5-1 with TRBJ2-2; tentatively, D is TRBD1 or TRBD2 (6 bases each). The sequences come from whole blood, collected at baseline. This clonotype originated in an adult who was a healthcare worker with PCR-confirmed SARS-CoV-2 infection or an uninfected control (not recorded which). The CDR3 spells CATKGGRRNTGELFF. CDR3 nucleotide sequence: TGCGCCACCAAGGGGGGCAGGAGGAACACCGGGGAGCTGTTTTTT.